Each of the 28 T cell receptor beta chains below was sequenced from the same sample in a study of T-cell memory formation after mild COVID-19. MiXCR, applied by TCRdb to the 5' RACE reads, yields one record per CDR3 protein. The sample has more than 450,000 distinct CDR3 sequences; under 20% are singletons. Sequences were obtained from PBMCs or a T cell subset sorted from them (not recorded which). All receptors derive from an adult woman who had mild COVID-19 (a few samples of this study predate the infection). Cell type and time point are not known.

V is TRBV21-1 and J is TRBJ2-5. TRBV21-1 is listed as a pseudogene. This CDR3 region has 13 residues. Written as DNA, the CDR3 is TGTGCCAGCAGCAAAGGTTTGGGGGAGACCCAGTACTTC. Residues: CASSKGLGETQYF.

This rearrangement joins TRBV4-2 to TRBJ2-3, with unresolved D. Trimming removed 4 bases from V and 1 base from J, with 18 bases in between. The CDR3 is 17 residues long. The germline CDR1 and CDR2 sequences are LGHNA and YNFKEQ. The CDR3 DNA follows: TGTGCCAGCAGCCGAGAGACCAGTCGTGTCGGCACAGATACGCAGTATTTT. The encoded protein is CASSRETSRVGTDTQYF.

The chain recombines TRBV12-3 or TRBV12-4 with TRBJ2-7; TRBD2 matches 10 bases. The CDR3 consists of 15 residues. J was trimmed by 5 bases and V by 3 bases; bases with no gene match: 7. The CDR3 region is CASSFSPLAGDEQYF. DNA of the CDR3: TGTGCCAGCAGTTTTTCCCCCCTAGCGGGAGACGAGCAGTACTTC.

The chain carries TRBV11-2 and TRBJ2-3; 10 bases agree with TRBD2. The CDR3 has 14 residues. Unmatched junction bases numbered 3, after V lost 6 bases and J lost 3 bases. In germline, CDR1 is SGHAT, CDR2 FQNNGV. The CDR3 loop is CASRPGLATDTQYF. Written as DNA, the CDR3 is TGTGCCAGCAGGCCGGGACTAGCGACAGATACGCAGTATTTT. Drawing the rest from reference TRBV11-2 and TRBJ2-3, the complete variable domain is EAGVAQSPRYKIIEKRQSVAFWCNPISGHATLYWYQQILGQGPKLLIQFQNNGVVDDSQLPKDRFSAERLKGVDSTLKIQPAKLEDSAVYLCASRPGLATDTQYFGPGTRLTVL.

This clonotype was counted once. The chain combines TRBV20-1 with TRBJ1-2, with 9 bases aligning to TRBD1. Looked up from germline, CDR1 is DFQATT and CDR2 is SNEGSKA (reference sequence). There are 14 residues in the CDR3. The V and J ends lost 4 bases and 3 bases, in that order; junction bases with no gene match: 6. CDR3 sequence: CSAIDRGNYYGYTF. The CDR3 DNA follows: TGCAGTGCTATTGACAGGGGGAACTACTATGGCTACACCTTC.

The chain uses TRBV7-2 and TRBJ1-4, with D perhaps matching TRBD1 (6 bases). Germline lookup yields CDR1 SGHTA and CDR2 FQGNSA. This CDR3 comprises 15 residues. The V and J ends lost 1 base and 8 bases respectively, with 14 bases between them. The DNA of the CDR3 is TGTGCCAGCAGCTTAGATTTCAGGGGTAGAGAAAAACTGTTTTTT. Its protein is CASSLDFRGREKLFF.

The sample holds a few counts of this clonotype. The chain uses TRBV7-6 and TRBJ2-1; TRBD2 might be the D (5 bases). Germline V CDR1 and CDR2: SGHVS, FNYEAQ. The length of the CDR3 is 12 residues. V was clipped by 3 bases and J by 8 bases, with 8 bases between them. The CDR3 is CASSFGADEQFF. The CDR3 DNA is TGTGCCAGCAGCTTTGGAGCGGATGAGCAGTTCTTC.

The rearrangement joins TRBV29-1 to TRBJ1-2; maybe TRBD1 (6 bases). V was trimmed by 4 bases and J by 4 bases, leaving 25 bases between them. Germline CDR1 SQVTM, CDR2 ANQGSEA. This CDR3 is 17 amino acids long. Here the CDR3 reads CSVGEYFRDIEIYGYTF. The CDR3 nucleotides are TGCAGCGTTGGAGAGTATTTCAGGGACATCGAAATCTATGGCTACACCTTC.

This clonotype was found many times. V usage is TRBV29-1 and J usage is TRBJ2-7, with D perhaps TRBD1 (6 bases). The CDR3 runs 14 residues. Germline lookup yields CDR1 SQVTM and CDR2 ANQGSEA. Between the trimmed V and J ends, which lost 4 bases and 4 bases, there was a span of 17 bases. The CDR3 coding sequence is TGCAGCGTTGTTCCGGTTGGCAGGGGATACGAGCAGTACTTC. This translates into CSVVPVGRGYEQYF.

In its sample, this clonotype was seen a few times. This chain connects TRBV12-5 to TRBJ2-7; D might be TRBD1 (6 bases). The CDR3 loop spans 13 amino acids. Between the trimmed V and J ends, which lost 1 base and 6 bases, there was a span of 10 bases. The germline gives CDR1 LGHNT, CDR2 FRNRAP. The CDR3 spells CASGLDRAPEQYF. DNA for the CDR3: TGTGCTAGTGGTTTGGACAGGGCTCCCGAGCAGTACTTC.

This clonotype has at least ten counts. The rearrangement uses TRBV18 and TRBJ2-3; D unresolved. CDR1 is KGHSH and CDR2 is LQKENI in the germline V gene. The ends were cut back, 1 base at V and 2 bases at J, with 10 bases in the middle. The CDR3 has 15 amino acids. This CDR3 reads CASSPQEAFTDTQYF. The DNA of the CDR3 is TGTGCCAGCTCACCACAGGAAGCCTTCACAGATACGCAGTATTTT.

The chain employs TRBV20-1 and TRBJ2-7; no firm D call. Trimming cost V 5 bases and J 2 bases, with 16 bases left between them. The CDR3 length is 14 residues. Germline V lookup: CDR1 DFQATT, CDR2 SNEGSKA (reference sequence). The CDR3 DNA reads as TGCAGTGCTCTCCCCCTTCGAGGAGCCTACGAGCAGTACTTC. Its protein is CSALPLRGAYEQYF.

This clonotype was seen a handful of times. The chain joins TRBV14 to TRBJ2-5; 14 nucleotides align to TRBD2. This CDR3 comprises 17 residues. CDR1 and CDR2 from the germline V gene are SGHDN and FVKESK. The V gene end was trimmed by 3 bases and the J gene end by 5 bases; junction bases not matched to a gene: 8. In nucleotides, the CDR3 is TGTGCCAGCAGCCATGGGGGACTAGCGGGAGTATGGGAGACCCAGTACTTC. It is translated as CASSHGGLAGVWETQYF.

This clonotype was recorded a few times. CDR3: CASSRLASGPDTQYF. The CDR3 bases are TGTGCCAGCAGTAGACTAGCTTCTGGGCCAGATACGCAGTATTTT. This rearrangement joins TRBV6-2 or TRBV6-3 to TRBJ2-3; 7 bases line up with TRBD2. Looked up from germline, CDR1 is MNHEY and CDR2 is SVGEGT. The ends lost 5 bases at V and 4 bases at J; junction bases unmatched: 9. The CDR3 is 15 amino acids.

CDR3 sequence: CASSYERVNSYEQYF. The CDR3 DNA follows: TGTGCCAGCAGTTACGAGCGGGTAAATTCCTACGAGCAGTACTTC. This chain links TRBV6-6 with TRBJ2-7; D may be TRBD2 (6 bases). This CDR3 has 15 amino acids. Trimming took off 2 bases at V and 1 base at J, with 12 bases between the two ends. Germline assignment: CDR1 MNHNY and CDR2 SVGAGI (reference sequence).

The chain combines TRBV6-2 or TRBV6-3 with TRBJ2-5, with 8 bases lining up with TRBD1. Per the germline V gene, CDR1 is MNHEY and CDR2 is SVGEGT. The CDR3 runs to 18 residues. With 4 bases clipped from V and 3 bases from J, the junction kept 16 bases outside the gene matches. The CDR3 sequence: CASSSYQGQGGSEETQYF. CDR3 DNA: TGTGCCAGCAGTTCATACCAAGGACAGGGAGGTTCGGAAGAGACCCAGTACTTC.

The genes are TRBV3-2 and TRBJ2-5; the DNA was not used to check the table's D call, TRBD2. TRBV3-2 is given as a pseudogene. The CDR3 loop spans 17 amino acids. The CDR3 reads CASSQRDSGSKWETQYF. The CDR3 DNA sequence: TGTGCCAGCAGCCAACGCGATAGCGGGAGCAAGTGGGAGACCCAGTACTTC.

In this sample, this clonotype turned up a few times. The DNA for the CDR3 is TGTGCCAGCAGGGGACAGGCCCCCGACAATGAGCAGTTCTTC. It specifies CASRGQAPDNEQFF. The J gene is TRBJ2-1, the V gene TRBV12-3 or TRBV12-4; 8 nucleotides align to TRBD1. This CDR3 contains 14 residues. V dropped 6 bases and J dropped 5; count of bases not matched to a gene: 6.

The CDR3, as DNA: TGTGCCAGCAGCCGAATCCGGGACGGCAATCAGCCCCAGCATTTT. Its translation is CASSRIRDGNQPQHF. The chain links TRBV5-8 to TRBJ1-5; D may be TRBD1 (5 bases). The CDR3 is 15 amino acids. V dropped 4 bases and J dropped 2 bases, with 13 bases sitting between them. Germline V gives CDR1 SGHTS, CDR2 YDEGEE. Drawing the rest from reference TRBV5-8 and TRBJ1-5, the complete variable domain is EAGVTQSPTHLIKTRGQQATLRCSPISGHTSVYWYQQALGLGLQFLLWYDEGEERNRGNFPPRFSGRQFPNYSSELNVNALELEDSALYLCASSRIRDGNQPQHFGDGTRLSIL.

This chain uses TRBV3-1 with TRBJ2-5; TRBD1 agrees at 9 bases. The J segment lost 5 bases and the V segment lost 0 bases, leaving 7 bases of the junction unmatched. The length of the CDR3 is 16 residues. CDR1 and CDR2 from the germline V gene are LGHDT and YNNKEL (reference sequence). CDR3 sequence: CASSQDLNRGRETQYF. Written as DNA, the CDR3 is TGTGCCAGCAGCCAAGACCTAAACAGGGGGCGGGAGACCCAGTACTTC.

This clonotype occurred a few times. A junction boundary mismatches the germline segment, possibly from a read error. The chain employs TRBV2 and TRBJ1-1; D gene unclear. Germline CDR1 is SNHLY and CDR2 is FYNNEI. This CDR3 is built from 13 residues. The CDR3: CASPDIMNAEAFF. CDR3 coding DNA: TGTGCCAGCCCAGATATTATGAACGCTGAAGCTTTCTTT.

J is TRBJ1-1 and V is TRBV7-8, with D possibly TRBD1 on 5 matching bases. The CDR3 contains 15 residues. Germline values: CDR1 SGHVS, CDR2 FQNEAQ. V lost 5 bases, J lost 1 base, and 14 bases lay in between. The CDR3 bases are TGTGCCAGCAGCGGCCGGGGGGGGACGAACACTGAAGCTTTCTTT. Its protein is CASSGRGGTNTEAFF.

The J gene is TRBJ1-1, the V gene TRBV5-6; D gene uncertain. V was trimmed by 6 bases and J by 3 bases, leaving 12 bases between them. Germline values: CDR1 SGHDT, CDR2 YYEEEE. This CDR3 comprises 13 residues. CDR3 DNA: TGTGCCAGCATATATATGCCCCACACTGAAGCTTTCTTT. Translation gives CASIYMPHTEAFF.

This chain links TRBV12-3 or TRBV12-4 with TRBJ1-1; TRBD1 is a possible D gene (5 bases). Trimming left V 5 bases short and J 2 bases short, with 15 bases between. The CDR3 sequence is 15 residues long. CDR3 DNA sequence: TGTGCCAGCAGTCCGCCCCGGGGGGGAAACACTGAAGCTTTCTTT. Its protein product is CASSPPRGGNTEAFF.

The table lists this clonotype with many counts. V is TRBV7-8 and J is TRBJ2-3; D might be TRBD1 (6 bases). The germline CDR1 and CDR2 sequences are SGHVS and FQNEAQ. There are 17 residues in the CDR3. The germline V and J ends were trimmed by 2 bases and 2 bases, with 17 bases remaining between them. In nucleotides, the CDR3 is TGTGCCAGCAGCTTAATCGGTGGGGGCCACATCACAGATACGCAGTATTTT. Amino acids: CASSLIGGGHITDTQYF.

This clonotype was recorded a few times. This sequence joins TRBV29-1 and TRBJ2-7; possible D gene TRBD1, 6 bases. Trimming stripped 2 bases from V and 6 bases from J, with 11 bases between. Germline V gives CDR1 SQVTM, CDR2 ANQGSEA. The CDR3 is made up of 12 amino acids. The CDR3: CSVELRGREQYF. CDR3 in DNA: TGCAGCGTTGAACTCAGGGGACGCGAGCAGTACTTC.

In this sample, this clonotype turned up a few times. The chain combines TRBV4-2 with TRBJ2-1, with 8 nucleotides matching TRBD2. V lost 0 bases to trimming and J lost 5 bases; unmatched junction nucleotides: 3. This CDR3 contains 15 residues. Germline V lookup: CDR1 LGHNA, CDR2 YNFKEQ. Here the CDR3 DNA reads TGTGCCAGCAGCCAAGATTGGACTAGCCACAATGAGCAGTTCTTC. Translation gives CASSQDWTSHNEQFF.

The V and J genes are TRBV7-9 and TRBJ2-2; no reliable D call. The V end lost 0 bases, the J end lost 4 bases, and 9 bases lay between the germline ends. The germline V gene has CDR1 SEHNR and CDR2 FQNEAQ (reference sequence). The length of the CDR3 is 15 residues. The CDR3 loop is CASSLALLSTGELFF. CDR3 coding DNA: TGTGCCAGCAGCTTAGCGCTGTTAAGCACCGGGGAGCTGTTTTTT.